A selection of T cell receptor beta chains follows, all from one sample in a study of preoperative IRX-2 immunotherapy in early breast cancer. Repertoires were generated with immunoSEQ multiplex PCR, while TCRdb's copy carries only in-frame clones and drops some. Of 35,000 to 45,000 clones in the sample, around 82% were seen once. The material was lymph node tissue, obtained after IRX-2 immunotherapy. The receptor source for this set is a human donor with breast cancer. The CDR3 runs from the conserved cysteine through the conserved F or W. D genes are given only for firm matches.

>TRBD1|TRBJ1-1|TRBV23-1
CASSPKRTGNTEAFF
TGCGCCAGCAGCCCGAAGAGGACAGGGAATACTGAAGCTTTCTTT
>-|TRBJ2-2|TRBV14
CASRASANTGELFF
TGTGCCAGCAGGGCCAGTGCGAACACCGGGGAGCTGTTTTTT
>-|TRBJ1-2|TRBV29-1
CSVGIGVNYGYTF
TGCAGCGTTGGGATAGGGGTTAACTATGGCTACACCTTC
>TRBD2|TRBJ2-3|TRBV15
CATSRDRTSGGPSTDTQYF
TGTGCCACCAGCAGAGACAGGACTAGCGGGGGGCCAAGCACAGATACGCAGTATTTT
>-|TRBJ2-1|TRBV28
CASRSSGAVQFF
TGTGCCAGCAGGTCCTCAGGGGCGGTACAGTTCTTC
>-|TRBJ1-6|TRBV18
CASSSLTVSSYNSPLHF
TGTGCCAGCTCATCCCTGACAGTTAGCTCCTATAATTCACCCCTCCACTTT
>-|TRBJ2-7|TRBV11-3
CASTQTGIYYEQYF
TGTGCCAGCACCCAGACTGGGATCTACTACGAGCAGTACTTC
>TRBD1|TRBJ1-1|TRBV28
CASSTIYRGTEAFF
TGTGCCAGCAGTACTATATACAGGGGAACTGAAGCTTTCTTT
>TRBD1|TRBJ2-1|TRBV19
CASSGTGETYNEQFF
TGTGCCAGTAGCGGGACAGGGGAGACTTACAATGAGCAGTTCTTC
>TRBD2|TRBJ2-5|TRBV11-3
CASSLVLAGVPGTQYF
TGTGCCAGCAGCTTAGTGCTAGCGGGGGTCCCGGGGACCCAGTACTTC
>TRBD1|TRBJ1-2|TRBV6-8
CASRDDRGRGARNYGYTF
TGTGCCAGCAGGGACGACAGGGGGCGTGGGGCGAGGAACTATGGCTACACCTTC